The 24 T cell receptor beta chains below all came from one sample that was sequenced in a study of T cells after yellow fever vaccination. TCRdb re-derived calls from the 5' RACE reads in MiXCR, one entry per CDR3 protein. The sample shows just under 600,000 distinct CDR3 sequences, roughly 13% of them seen only once. This sample comprised PBMCs, obtained on the day of the yellow fever booster vaccination. These receptor sequences come from a young man who received the YFV17D yellow fever vaccine.

The chain couples TRBV7-2 to TRBJ2-1; D is uncertain. The CDR3 consists of 12 residues. From germline, CDR1 is SGHTA and CDR2 FQGNSA. The germline V and J ends were trimmed by 5 bases and 14 bases, with 16 bases remaining between them. CDR3 coding DNA: TGTGCCAGCAGCCCACGGACCCCTGTCAAGTTCTTC. Translating gives CASSPRTPVKFF.

The table lists this clonotype with a few counts. CDR3 bases: TGTGCCAGCAGGAACAGGGTTGGGGCCAAAAACATTCAGTACTTC. Protein sequence: CASRNRVGAKNIQYF. The rearrangement links TRBV28 to TRBJ2-4; a weak D match, TRBD1 (6 bases). Germline-derived CDR1 and CDR2 are MDHEN and SYDVKM. The V end lost 6 bases, the J end lost 1 base, and 13 bases lay between the germline ends. The CDR3 covers 15 residues.

J is TRBJ2-1 and V is TRBV6-5; 9 bases are a match to TRBD2. The CDR3 is 18 amino acids. CDR1 and CDR2 from the germline V gene are MNHEY and SVGAGI. J was trimmed by 0 bases and V by 6 bases; bases with no gene match: 12. The DNA for the CDR3 is TGTGCCAGCAGAACCGGGACTAGCTTCCCGAGCTCCTACAATGAGCAGTTCTTC. Translation gives CASRTGTSFPSSYNEQFF.

This clonotype came up many times. The V call is TRBV11-2, the J call TRBJ2-1; 16 bases agree with TRBD2. Losses at the gene ends were 6 bases for V and 5 bases for J; bases not matched to a gene: 13. CDR1 and CDR2 (germline): SGHAT, FQNNGV. CDR3 size: 19 residues. The CDR3 DNA sequence: TGTGCCAGCAGGGGGACTAGCGGGAGGGCCCTCAGTTCAAACAATGAGCAGTTCTTC. Encoded protein: CASRGTSGRALSSNNEQFF. The full variable domain, in which reference TRBV11-2 and TRBJ2-1 provide the parts outside the CDR3, is EAGVAQSPRYKIIEKRQSVAFWCNPISGHATLYWYQQILGQGPKLLIQFQNNGVVDDSQLPKDRFSAERLKGVDSTLKIQPAKLEDSAVYLCASRGTSGRALSSNNEQFFGPGTRLTVL.

This clonotype was observed once. J is TRBJ2-3 and V is TRBV20-1, with a tentative D call TRBD1 (7 bases). Germline V gene sequence: CDR1 DFQATT, CDR2 SNEGSKA (reference sequence). The CDR3 sequence is 18 residues long. Deletions cut 1 base from V and 3 bases from J, with 23 bases between. CDR3 region: CSARVPRDSDGRTDTQYF. CDR3 sequence (DNA): TGCAGTGCTAGAGTCCCCCGGGACAGCGATGGGAGGACAGATACGCAGTATTTT.

This clonotype has only a few counts. The V call is TRBV5-1, the J call TRBJ2-1; 11 nucleotides agree with TRBD2. V was clipped by 1 base and J by 4 bases; unmatched bases: 7. This CDR3 has 17 residues. Germline V gene data show CDR1 as SGHRS and CDR2 as YFSETQ. CDR3 residues: CASSLSLAGGTYNEQFF. The CDR3 nucleotides are TGCGCCAGCAGCTTGTCCCTAGCGGGAGGTACTTACAATGAGCAGTTCTTC.

The chain is built from TRBV3-1 and TRBJ2-1; 10 bases are a match to TRBD2. The germline CDR1 and CDR2 sequences are LGHDT and YNNKEL (reference sequence). This CDR3 is built from 13 residues. Trimming cost V 3 bases and J 9 bases; bases outside gene matches: 2. CDR3 DNA: TGTGCCAGCAGCCACACTAGCGGGATTGAGCAGTTCTTC. It encodes CASSHTSGIEQFF.

This chain links TRBV7-2 with TRBJ1-5; a possible D gene is TRBD1 (6 bases). Germline V gene sequence: CDR1 SGHTA, CDR2 FQGNSA. This CDR3 is 13 amino acids long. Trimming took 6 bases from V and 4 from J, leaving 10 bases between them. CDR3 residues: CASRPGQNQPQHF. DNA for the CDR3: TGTGCCAGCAGGCCAGGACAGAATCAGCCCCAGCATTTT.

The rearrangement links TRBV18 to TRBJ2-1, with 8 bases fitting TRBD2. The germline V gene encodes CDR1 KGHSH and CDR2 LQKENI. Trimming took 5 bases from V and 6 from J; bases not matched to a gene: 6. The CDR3 is 14 residues long. CDR3 nucleotide sequence: TGTGCCAGCTCATCGGGTAGCGGGATCAATGAGCAGTTCTTC. It yields the protein CASSSGSGINEQFF.

V gene TRBV28 combines with J gene TRBJ1-5, with D possibly matching TRBD1 (5 bases). There are 14 residues in the CDR3. The V gene lost 6 bases and the J gene lost 4 bases, with 13 bases spanning the gap. Looked up from germline, CDR1 is MDHEN and CDR2 is SYDVKM. In DNA form, the CDR3 reads TGTGCCAGCAGCGCCGGGACCCTAAATCAGCCCCAGCATTTT. Its translation is CASSAGTLNQPQHF.

This chain joins TRBV7-9 and TRBJ2-2, with D uncertain. This CDR3 contains 14 residues. The V end lost 5 bases, the J end lost 5 bases, and 12 bases lay between the germline ends. CDR1 and CDR2 from the germline V gene are SEHNR and FQNEAQ (reference sequence). Written as DNA, the CDR3 is TGTGCCAGCAGCCCCCCCGACCGTACCGGGGAGCTGTTTTTT. Protein: CASSPPDRTGELFF.

The table lists this clonotype with a few counts. The chain joins TRBV7-3 to TRBJ2-1; 7 positions agree with TRBD2. J lost 4 bases, V lost 1 base, and 7 bases had no gene match. Per the germline V gene, CDR1 is SGHTA and CDR2 is FQGTGA. The CDR3 has 16 residues. CDR3 residues: CASSLSIGEGYNEQFF. In DNA, the CDR3 is TGTGCCAGCAGCTTAAGTATCGGGGAGGGTTACAATGAGCAGTTCTTC.

This chain joins TRBV12-3 or TRBV12-4 and TRBJ2-1, with D tentatively TRBD2 (6 bases). V lost 4 bases to trimming and J lost 9 bases, with 19 bases between them. This CDR3 comprises 15 residues. DNA of the CDR3: TGTGCCAGCAGTTCACCCGGGACTCGCCACAGTGAGCAGTTCTTC. The encoded protein is CASSSPGTRHSEQFF.

The chain couples TRBV30 to TRBJ2-3, with D unresolved. Germline CDR1 and CDR2: GTSNPN and SVGIG (reference sequence). CDR3 length: 16 amino acids. The V end lost 3 bases, the J end lost 2 bases, and 18 bases lay between the germline ends. The CDR3 sequence is CAWSRSMGYSTDTQYF. Written as DNA, the CDR3 is TGTGCCTGGAGCCGATCTATGGGGTATTCCACAGATACGCAGTATTTT.

This clonotype occurred a few times. V is TRBV6-1 and J is TRBJ2-7, with a possible D match to TRBD2 (6 bases). With 4 bases removed from V and 0 bases from J, the gap between germline ends came to 13 bases. Germline V gene lookup returns CDR1 MNHNS and CDR2 SASEGT. The CDR3 consists of 15 residues. CDR3 residues: CASSGARGSSYEQYF. The CDR3 DNA reads TGTGCCAGCAGTGGGGCCCGGGGGAGCTCCTACGAGCAGTACTTC.

The chain recombines TRBV7-9 with TRBJ1-6; D call uncertain. Per germline, CDR1 SEHNR and CDR2 FQNEAQ (reference sequence). The V and J ends lost 5 bases and 6 bases respectively, with 14 bases between them. The CDR3 consists of 15 residues. Here the CDR3 reads CASSPLAAVNSPLHF. The DNA of the CDR3 is TGTGCCAGCAGCCCCCTGGCAGCCGTTAATTCACCCCTCCACTTT.

This clonotype was observed once. DNA of the CDR3: TGTGCCAGCAGCTTAGTCCACAACCAAGAGACCCAGTACTTC. This codes for CASSLVHNQETQYF. The chain recombines TRBV7-9 with TRBJ2-5; D gene uncertain. V lost 1 base, J lost 0 bases, and 6 bases lay in between. CDR1 and CDR2 (germline): SEHNR, FQNEAQ (reference sequence). The CDR3 sequence is 14 residues long. Filled out from reference TRBV7-9 and TRBJ2-5, the complete variable domain reads DTGVSQNPRHKITKRGQNVTFRCDPISEHNRLYWYRQTLGQGPEFLTYFQNEAQLEKSRLLSDRFSAERPKGSFSTLEIQRTEQGDSAMYLCASSLVHNQETQYFGPGTRLLVL.

The rearrangement links TRBV6-2 or TRBV6-3 to TRBJ2-3, with D possibly called TRBD1 or TRBD2 (5 bases each). The CDR3 runs 14 residues. CDR1 MNHEY and CDR2 SVGEGT come from the germline V gene. V dropped 6 bases and J dropped 0 bases, with 10 bases sitting between them. Here the CDR3 DNA reads TGTGCCAGCAGATTGGGACCAAGCACAGATACGCAGTATTTT. It specifies CASRLGPSTDTQYF.

V and J are TRBV18 and TRBJ1-5; the D is unclear. The V and J ends lost 2 bases and 0 bases respectively, with 5 bases between them. Per germline, CDR1 KGHSH and CDR2 LQKENI. This CDR3 has 14 residues. CDR3 loop: CASSPDGSNQPQHF. CDR3 DNA sequence: TGTGCCAGCTCACCAGACGGTAGCAATCAGCCCCAGCATTTT. Full variable domain (rest looked up from reference TRBV18 and TRBJ1-5): NAGVMQNPRHLVRRRGQEARLRCSPMKGHSHVYWYRQLPEEGLKFMVYLQKENIIDESGMPKERFSAEFPKEGPSILRIQQVVRGDSAAYFCASSPDGSNQPQHFGDGTRLSIL.

This clonotype has a handful of counts. The chain couples TRBV6-1 to TRBJ2-1; TRBD2 agrees at 14 bases. The CDR3 sequence is 14 residues long. Germline V lookup: CDR1 MNHNS, CDR2 SASEGT. The CDR3 region is CASSGTSGSYEQFF. CDR3 DNA sequence: TGTGCTAGTTCCGGGACTAGCGGGAGCTATGAGCAGTTCTTC.

The rearrangement joins TRBV30 to TRBJ2-1; TRBD2 might be the D (5 bases). Germline CDR1 and CDR2: GTSNPN and SVGIG (reference sequence). V lost 2 bases and J 6 bases, leaving 8 bases between the germline ends. This CDR3 has 12 amino acids. This CDR3 is CAWSPSGNEQFF. The CDR3 region has the DNA TGTGCCTGGAGTCCAAGCGGCAATGAGCAGTTCTTC.

The chain links TRBV12-3 or TRBV12-4 to TRBJ1-3; D is unclear. V was pared by 6 bases and J by 5 bases, with 17 bases between. This CDR3 contains 15 residues. This chain's CDR3 is CASSYAGSPRNTIYF. The CDR3 coding sequence is TGTGCCAGCAGCTATGCCGGGAGTCCAAGAAACACCATATATTTT.

This clonotype was observed a few times. The chain recombines TRBV20-1 with TRBJ2-3; 10 bases are a match to TRBD2. J was trimmed by 4 bases and V by 5 bases; bases with no gene match: 9. Germline V CDR1 and CDR2: DFQATT, SNEGSKA (reference sequence). This CDR3 has 15 amino acids. The CDR3, as DNA: TGCAGTGCTCTGTCTAGCGGGAGAAGGCCAGATACGCAGTATTTT. Amino acids: CSALSSGRRPDTQYF.

This clonotype was found a few times. The chain is built from TRBV29-1 and TRBJ2-5, with TRBD2 matching 8 bases. In germline, CDR1 is SQVTM, CDR2 ANQGSEA. V shed 2 bases and J 4 bases; nucleotides not matched to a gene: 9. The CDR3 sequence is 15 residues long. CDR3 in amino acids: CSVETSGWGRETQYF. As DNA, the CDR3 is TGCAGCGTTGAAACTAGCGGCTGGGGTCGAGAGACCCAGTACTTC.